The sequence of this T cell receptor beta chain was determined in a study of OX40 agonist ivuxolimab in advanced cancers. About the research overall: An agonistic human IgG2 monoclonal antibody against OX40 (CD134) was given.

Assay used: immunoSEQ multiplex PCR; TCRdb lists only in-frame clones, some missing. The table includes about 46,000 clones, 89% detected once. Patients were ineligible given autoimmune disease history or systemic immunosuppression. The timepoints at which blood was sampled were baseline, cycle 4 day 1, and cycle 7 day 1. V was trimmed by 3 bases and J by 1 base, leaving 7 bases between them. Germline CDR1 and CDR2: SGHKS and YYEKEE (reference sequence). The CDR3 is made up of 13 amino acids. Material: CD4+ or CD8+ T cells sorted from blood, obtained in a trial of the OX40 agonist ivuxolimab. The TCR was taken from an adult with an advanced solid tumor such as melanoma, head and neck, liver or kidney cancer. The chain couples TRBV5-5 to TRBJ1-1; no firm D call. CDR3 protein: CASSSPGNTEAFF. The CDR3 DNA follows: TGTGCCAGCAGCTCCCCCGGGAACACTGAAGCTTTCTTT.